The rows below give T cell receptor beta chains drawn from one sample of a study of T-cell reconstitution after alpha-beta-depleted transplantation in children. Using its own MiXCR run on the PCR reads, TCRdb lists one record per CDR3 protein. The sample consists of over 200,000 distinct CDR3 sequences, around 9.6% of them appearing once. The source was PBMCs from the stem cell graft donor, collected from the stem cell graft. These TCRs come from a human donor who donated a stem cell graft to a child with acute lymphoblastic leukemia. Both conserved end residues are part of each CDR3. A D gene is named only where the DNA matches it firmly. Size is stated for part of the rows, as once, few or many counts, or as a class when the clone is expanded.

J gene,D gene,V gene,CDR3 length,clone size,CDR3 DNA,CDR3 protein
TRBJ2-1,.,TRBV20-1,14,many,TGCAGTGCTAGTGGGGCGCCATCCTACAATGAGCAGTTCTTC,CSASGAPSYNEQFF
TRBJ1-3,.,TRBV6-1,15,few,TGTGCCACCTCGAGGTCAGGTGACTCTGGAAACACCATATATTTT,CATSRSGDSGNTIYF
TRBJ2-5,.,TRBV7-7,15,.,TGTGCCAGCAGCTTAGTACGTGGAGCTAGGGGGGCCCAGTACTTC,CASSLVRGARGAQYF
TRBJ2-3,.,TRBV27,13,many,TGTGCCTGTCGAGCTGCCCCCACAGATACGCAGTATTTT,CACRAAPTDTQYF
TRBJ1-1,.,TRBV12-3/TRBV12-4,14,.,TGTGCCAGCAGGCAGCGAACAGGGAACACTGAAGCTTTCTTT,CASRQRTGNTEAFF
TRBJ1-3,.,TRBV13,14,many,TGTGCCAGCAGCCTGGATCCGAATGGAAACACCATATATTTT,CASSLDPNGNTIYF
TRBJ2-1,.,TRBV12-3/TRBV12-4,14,many,TGTGCCAGCAGTCCCCAGGCAGGGAGGAATGAGCAGTTCTTC,CASSPQAGRNEQFF
TRBJ2-2,TRBD2,TRBV20-1,15,many,TGCAGTGCTAGAGCACTAGCGGTGAACACCGGGGAGCTGTTTTTT,CSARALAVNTGELFF
TRBJ1-1,TRBD1,TRBV4-2,16,.,TGTGCCAGCAGCGGAGTATCACGGGACAGGGACACTGAAGCTTTCTTT,CASSGVSRDRDTEAFF
TRBJ2-1,.,TRBV11-3,14,many,TGTGCCAGCAGCTTAGAAGGGATAAACCATGAGCAGTTCTTC,CASSLEGINHEQFF
TRBJ2-1,.,TRBV29-1,14,many,TGCAGCGTTGAGTCCCAGGGCTCCCTCAATGAGCAGTTCTTC,CSVESQGSLNEQFF
TRBJ1-1,TRBD1,TRBV5-1,13,.,TGCGCCAGCAGCTTGGGACAGGGCAGTGAAGCTTTCTTT,CASSLGQGSEAFF
TRBJ2-1,.,TRBV5-1,14,many,TGCGCCAGCAGCTGGCGACAGACCTACAATGAGCAGTTCTTC,CASSWRQTYNEQFF
TRBJ2-5,TRBD2,TRBV2,13,.,TGTGCCAGCACCGGGGGGGACAAAGAGACCCAGTACTTC,CASTGGDKETQYF
TRBJ1-2,TRBD1,TRBV15,15,many,TGTGCCACCAGCGGAGGGACAGTAGGAGAAGATGGCTACACCTTC,CATSGGTVGEDGYTF
TRBJ2-2,TRBD2,TRBV20-1,15,few,TGCAGTGCTACCCGACTAGCGGGGAACACCGGGGAGCTGTTTTTT,CSATRLAGNTGELFF
TRBJ2-5,.,TRBV6-2/TRBV6-3,13,.,TGTGCCAGCAAGTATTTGATTGGAGAGACCCAGTACTTC,CASKYLIGETQYF
TRBJ2-5,.,TRBV12-3/TRBV12-4,15,many,TGTGCCAGCAGTCCTCGGTGGAGGGTCCCAGAGACCCAGTACTTC,CASSPRWRVPETQYF
TRBJ2-3,TRBD1,TRBV29-1,14,.,TGCAGCGTTGCAGGGACAGGGAGCACAGATACGCAGTATTTT,CSVAGTGSTDTQYF
TRBJ2-2,.,TRBV12-3/TRBV12-4,15,many,TGTGCCAGCAGTCCCTGGACAGTGAACACCGGGGAGCTGTTTTTT,CASSPWTVNTGELFF
TRBJ2-1,TRBD2,TRBV18,17,few,TGTGCCAGCTCACGACGGACTAGCCACAGCTCCTACAATGAGCAGTTCTTC,CASSRRTSHSSYNEQFF
TRBJ2-3,.,TRBV27,14,many,TGTGCCAGCAGCGGACAGTGGGCTTCAGATACGCAGTATTTT,CASSGQWASDTQYF
TRBJ2-2,.,TRBV18,17,few,TGTGCCAGCTCGACTCTTGGACTGCCCTCGAACACCGGGGAGCTGTTTTTT,CASSTLGLPSNTGELFF
TRBJ2-5,.,TRBV20-1,14,.,TGCAGTGCCCATGGTCTCGACACCGAAGAGACCCAGTACTTC,CSAHGLDTEETQYF
TRBJ2-3,.,TRBV20-1,16,few,TGCAGTGCTAGTCCCAAGGGGGGGGCTAGCACAGATACGCAGTATTTT,CSASPKGGASTDTQYF
TRBJ2-3,.,TRBV7-2,13,.,TGTGCCAGCAGCTTAATGGCAGGGGATACGCAGTATTTT,CASSLMAGDTQYF
TRBJ2-1,.,TRBV5-1,13,many,TGCGCCAGCAGCTCCGGAGGGTACAATGAGCAGTTCTTC,CASSSGGYNEQFF
TRBJ1-1,.,TRBV21-1,15,few,TGTGCCAGCAGCCGACCGGGACAGGGGAACACTGAAGCTTTCTTT,CASSRPGQGNTEAFF
TRBJ2-4,TRBD1,TRBV11-2,13,few,TGTGCCAGCAGCTTGTGGACAGGAGCGACTCAGTACTTC,CASSLWTGATQYF
TRBJ1-2,.,TRBV12-3/TRBV12-4,14,.,TGTGCCAGCAGTCCGAGGACCCAGCTTGGAGGCTACACCTTC,CASSPRTQLGGYTF
TRBJ2-3,.,TRBV20-1,15,many,TGCAGTGCTAGATCGGTAGCTTGGAGCACAGATACGCAGTATTTT,CSARSVAWSTDTQYF
TRBJ2-1,.,TRBV12-3/TRBV12-4,12,many,TGTGCCAGCAGTCGTTGGCAGAGTGAGCAGTTCTTC,CASSRWQSEQFF
TRBJ2-2,.,TRBV5-6,15,many,TGTGCCAGCAGCACCACCAGGGAGAGGACCGGGGAGCTGTTTTTT,CASSTTRERTGELFF
TRBJ1-1,.,TRBV5-1,12,few,TGCGCCAGCAGCTCCCCCACACACGAAGCTTTCTTT,CASSSPTHEAFF
TRBJ2-1,TRBD2,TRBV5-1,14,few,TGCGCCAGCAGCTTCAGTTCTAGCGGAGGGGAGCAGTTCTTC,CASSFSSSGGEQFF
TRBJ1-1,.,TRBV7-9,14,.,TGTGCCAGCAGCGTAGGGGGACGGAACACTGAAGCTTTCTTT,CASSVGGRNTEAFF
TRBJ2-2,.,TRBV24-1,16,many,TGTGCCACCAGTCTTACAGGGACCAGAGCAAGTGGGGAGCTGTTTTTT,CATSLTGTRASGELFF
TRBJ2-2,.,TRBV11-2,13,many,TGTGCCAGCAGCCATCCTGTGGCCGGGGAGCTGTTTTTT,CASSHPVAGELFF
TRBJ2-7,.,TRBV4-1,18,.,TGCGCCAGCAGCCAAGATAAGTGGCAGGGTCCGAACGCCTACGAGCAGTACTTC,CASSQDKWQGPNAYEQYF
TRBJ1-2,.,TRBV29-1,11,many,TGCAGCGTTGAGGGGGCCTATGGCTACACCTTC,CSVEGAYGYTF
TRBJ2-6,TRBD1,TRBV4-3,18,many,TGCGCCAGCAGCCAAGTCGGGACAGGGTATTCTGGGGCCAACGTCCTGACTTTC,CASSQVGTGYSGANVLTF
TRBJ2-1,.,TRBV3-1,15,.,TGTGCCAGCAGCCCCGAGCGGGCCCTGTCCAATGAGCAGTTCTTC,CASSPERALSNEQFF
TRBJ2-3,TRBD1,TRBV11-1,16,.,TGTGCCAGCAGCTTAGAGGGACAGACTAGCACAGATACGCAGTATTTT,CASSLEGQTSTDTQYF
TRBJ1-6,.,TRBV5-6,15,many,TGTGCCAGCAGCTGGGGAATAACAGGGAGTTCACCCCTCCACTTT,CASSWGITGSSPLHF
TRBJ1-1,.,TRBV12-3/TRBV12-4,14,few,TGTGCCAGCAGTTTTTATCATGGGGCGTCAGAAGCTTTCTTT,CASSFYHGASEAFF
TRBJ1-4,TRBD1,TRBV11-1,19,many,TGTGCCAGCAGCTTTGGATTGCCGGGACAGGGCACAACTAATGAAAAACTGTTTTTT,CASSFGLPGQGTTNEKLFF
TRBJ2-7,.,TRBV5-1,12,many,TGCGCCAGCAGAGGCCGTTACTACGAGCAGTACTTC,CASRGRYYEQYF
TRBJ1-6,TRBD1,TRBV20-1,15,.,TGCAGTGCTAGAGGGGAGGGACAGGGATATTCACCCCTCCACTTT,CSARGEGQGYSPLHF
TRBJ2-2,.,TRBV10-2,15,many,TGCGCCAGCAGTGAGCGGCGGGGGCGGGCCGGGGAGCTGTTTTTT,CASSERRGRAGELFF
TRBJ2-5,.,TRBV12-3/TRBV12-4,14,.,TGTGCCAGCAGTTTAGTCGGACCTACGGGGACCCAGTACTTC,CASSLVGPTGTQYF